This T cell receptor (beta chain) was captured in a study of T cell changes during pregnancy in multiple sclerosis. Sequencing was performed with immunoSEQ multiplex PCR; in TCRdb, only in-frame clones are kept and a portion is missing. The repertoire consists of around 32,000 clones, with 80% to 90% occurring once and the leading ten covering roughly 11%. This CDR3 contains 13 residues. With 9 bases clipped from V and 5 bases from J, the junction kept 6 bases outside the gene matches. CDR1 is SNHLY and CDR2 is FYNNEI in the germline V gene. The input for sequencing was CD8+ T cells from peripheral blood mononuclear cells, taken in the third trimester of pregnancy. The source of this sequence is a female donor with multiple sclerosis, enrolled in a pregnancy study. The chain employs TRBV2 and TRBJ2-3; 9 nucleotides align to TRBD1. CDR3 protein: CASGDRVIDTQYF. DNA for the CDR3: TGTGCCAGTGGGGACAGGGTCATAGATACGCAGTATTTT.